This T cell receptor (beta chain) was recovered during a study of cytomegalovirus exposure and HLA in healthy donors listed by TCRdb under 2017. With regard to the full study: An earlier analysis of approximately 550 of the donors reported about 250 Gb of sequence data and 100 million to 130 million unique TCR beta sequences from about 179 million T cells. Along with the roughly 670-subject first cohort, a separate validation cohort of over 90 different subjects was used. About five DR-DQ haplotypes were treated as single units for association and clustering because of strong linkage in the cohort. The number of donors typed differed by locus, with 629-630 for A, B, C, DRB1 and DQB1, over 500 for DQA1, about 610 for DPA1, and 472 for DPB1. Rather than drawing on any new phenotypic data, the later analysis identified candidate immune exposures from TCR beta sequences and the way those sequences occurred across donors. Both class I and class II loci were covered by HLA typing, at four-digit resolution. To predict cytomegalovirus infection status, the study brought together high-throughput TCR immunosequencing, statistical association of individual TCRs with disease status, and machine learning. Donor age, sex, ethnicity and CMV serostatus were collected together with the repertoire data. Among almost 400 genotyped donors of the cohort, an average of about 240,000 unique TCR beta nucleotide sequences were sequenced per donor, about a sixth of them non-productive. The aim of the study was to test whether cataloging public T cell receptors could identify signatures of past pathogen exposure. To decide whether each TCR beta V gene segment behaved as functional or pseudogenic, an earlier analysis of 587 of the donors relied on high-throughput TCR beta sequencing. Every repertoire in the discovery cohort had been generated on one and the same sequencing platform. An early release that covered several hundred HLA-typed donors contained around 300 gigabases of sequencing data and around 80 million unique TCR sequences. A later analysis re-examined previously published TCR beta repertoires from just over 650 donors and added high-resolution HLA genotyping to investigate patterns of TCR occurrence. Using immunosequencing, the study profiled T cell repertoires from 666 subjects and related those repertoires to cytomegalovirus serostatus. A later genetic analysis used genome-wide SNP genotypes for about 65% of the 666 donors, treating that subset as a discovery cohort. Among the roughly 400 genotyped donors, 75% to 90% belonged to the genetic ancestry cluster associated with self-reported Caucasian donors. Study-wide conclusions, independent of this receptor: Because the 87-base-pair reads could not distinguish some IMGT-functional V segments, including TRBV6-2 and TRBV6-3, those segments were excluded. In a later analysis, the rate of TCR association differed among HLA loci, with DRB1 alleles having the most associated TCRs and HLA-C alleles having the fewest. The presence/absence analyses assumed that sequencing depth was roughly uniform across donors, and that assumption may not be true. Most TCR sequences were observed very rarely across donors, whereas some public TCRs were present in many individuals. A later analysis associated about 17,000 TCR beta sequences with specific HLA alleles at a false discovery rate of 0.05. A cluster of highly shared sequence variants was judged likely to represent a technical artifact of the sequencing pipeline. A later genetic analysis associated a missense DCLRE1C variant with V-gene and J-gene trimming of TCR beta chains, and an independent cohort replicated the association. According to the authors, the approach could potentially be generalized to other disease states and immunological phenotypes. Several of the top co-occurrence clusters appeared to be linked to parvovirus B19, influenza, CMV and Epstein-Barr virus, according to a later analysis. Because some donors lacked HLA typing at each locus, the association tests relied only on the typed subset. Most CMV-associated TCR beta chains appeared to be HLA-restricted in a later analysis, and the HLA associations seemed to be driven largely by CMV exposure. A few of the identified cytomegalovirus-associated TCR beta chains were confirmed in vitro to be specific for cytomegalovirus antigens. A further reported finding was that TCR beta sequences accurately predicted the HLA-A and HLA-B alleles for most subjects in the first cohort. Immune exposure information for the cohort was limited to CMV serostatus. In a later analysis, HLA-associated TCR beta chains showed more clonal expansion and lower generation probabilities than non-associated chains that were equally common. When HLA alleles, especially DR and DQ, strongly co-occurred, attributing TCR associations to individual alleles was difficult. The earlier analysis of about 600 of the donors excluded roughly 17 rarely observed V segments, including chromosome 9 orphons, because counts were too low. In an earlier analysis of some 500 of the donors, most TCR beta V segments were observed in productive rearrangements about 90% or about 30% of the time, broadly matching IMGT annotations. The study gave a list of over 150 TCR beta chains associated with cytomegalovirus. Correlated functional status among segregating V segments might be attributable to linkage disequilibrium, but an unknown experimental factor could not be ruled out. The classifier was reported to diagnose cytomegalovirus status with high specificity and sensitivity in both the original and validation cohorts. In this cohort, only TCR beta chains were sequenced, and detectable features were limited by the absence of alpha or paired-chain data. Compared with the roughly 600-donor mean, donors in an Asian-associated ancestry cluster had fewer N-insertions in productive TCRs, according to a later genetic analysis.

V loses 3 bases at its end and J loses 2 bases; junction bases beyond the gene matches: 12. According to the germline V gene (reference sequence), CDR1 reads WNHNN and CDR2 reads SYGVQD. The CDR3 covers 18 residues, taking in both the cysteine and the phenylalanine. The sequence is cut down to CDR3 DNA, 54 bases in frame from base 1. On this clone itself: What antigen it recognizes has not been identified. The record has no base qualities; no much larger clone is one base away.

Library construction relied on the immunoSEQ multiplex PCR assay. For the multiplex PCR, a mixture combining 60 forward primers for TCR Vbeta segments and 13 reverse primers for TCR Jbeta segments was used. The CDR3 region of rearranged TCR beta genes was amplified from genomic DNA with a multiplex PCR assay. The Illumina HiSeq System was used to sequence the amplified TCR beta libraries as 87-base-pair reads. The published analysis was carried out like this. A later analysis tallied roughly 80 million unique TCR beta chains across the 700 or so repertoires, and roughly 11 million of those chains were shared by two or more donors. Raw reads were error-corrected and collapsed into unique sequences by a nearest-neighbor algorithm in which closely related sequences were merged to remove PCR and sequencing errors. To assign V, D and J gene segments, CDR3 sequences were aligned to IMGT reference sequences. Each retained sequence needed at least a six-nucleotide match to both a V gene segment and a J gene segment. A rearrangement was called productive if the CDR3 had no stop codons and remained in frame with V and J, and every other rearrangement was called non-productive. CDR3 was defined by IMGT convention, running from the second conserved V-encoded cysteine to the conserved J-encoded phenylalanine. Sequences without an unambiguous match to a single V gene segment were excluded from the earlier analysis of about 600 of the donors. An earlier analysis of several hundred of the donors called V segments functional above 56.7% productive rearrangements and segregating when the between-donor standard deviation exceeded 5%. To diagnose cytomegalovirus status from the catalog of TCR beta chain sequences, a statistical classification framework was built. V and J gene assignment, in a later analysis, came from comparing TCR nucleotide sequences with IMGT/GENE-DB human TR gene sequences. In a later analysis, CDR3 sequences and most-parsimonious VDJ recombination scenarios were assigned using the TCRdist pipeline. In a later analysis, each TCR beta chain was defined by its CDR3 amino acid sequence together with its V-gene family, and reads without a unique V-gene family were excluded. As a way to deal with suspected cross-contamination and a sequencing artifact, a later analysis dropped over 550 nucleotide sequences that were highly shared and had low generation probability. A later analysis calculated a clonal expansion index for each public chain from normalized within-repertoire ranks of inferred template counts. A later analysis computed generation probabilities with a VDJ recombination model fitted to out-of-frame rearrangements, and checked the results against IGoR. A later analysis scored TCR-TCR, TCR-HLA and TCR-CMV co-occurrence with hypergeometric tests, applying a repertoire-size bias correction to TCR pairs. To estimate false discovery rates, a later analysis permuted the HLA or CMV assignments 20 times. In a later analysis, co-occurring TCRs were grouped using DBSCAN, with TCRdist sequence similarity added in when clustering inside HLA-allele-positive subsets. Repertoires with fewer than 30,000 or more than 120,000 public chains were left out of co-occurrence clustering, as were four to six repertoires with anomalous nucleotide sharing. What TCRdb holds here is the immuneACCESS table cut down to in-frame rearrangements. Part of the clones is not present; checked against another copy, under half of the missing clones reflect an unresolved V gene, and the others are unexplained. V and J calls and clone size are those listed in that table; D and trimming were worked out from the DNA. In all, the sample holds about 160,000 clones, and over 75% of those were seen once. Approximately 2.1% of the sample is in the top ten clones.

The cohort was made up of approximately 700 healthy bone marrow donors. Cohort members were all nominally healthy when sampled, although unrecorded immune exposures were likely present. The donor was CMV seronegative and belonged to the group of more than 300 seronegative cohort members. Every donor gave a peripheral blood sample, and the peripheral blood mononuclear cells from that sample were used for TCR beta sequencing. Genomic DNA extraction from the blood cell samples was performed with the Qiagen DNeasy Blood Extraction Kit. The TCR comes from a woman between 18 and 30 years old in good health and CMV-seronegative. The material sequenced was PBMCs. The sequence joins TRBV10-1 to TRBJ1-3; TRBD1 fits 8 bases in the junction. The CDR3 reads CASSDTRTGNLAGNTIYF. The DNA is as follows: TGCGCCAGCAGTGATACCCGGACAGGGAATCTCGCTGGAAACACCATATATTTT.